This T cell receptor beta chain was identified during a study of shared clonotypes between healthy human individuals (dated by TCRdb to about 2020). Background on the whole study: The cohort included three men and two women between 18 and 49 years of age. For each donor, CD4 naive and CD4 memory were each run on three plates, CD8 naive on two plates, and CD8 memory on one plate. The study deeply sequenced blood TCR repertoires of five healthy adults to estimate repertoire size and the extent of clonotype sharing between individuals. To increase sequencing depth and limit assay-specific biases, different laboratories used diverse techniques to prepare libraries and sequence TCR repertoires. Between about 0.9 and 9 billion PBMCs per donor were obtained by leukapheresis.

Donors were healthy HIV-negative adults with no recently reported acute infections or vaccinations. Every donor was a Caucasian adult living in Nashville, Tennessee, USA. CD4+ T cells were enriched through magnetic negative selection, after which naive cells were positively selected on CD45RA and the remaining negative fraction served as the memory subset. After blood collection by leukapheresis, PBMCs were isolated using Ficoll-Histopaque density gradient centrifugation and then cryopreserved in the vapor phase of liquid nitrogen. Purity and quantity of every magnetically sorted T cell population were checked by analytical flow cytometry. Each sorted fraction had its genomic DNA isolated and then quantified by UV absorbance on a Nanodrop 2000c. General study outcomes and caveats: Because the study included a small number of donors, the genetic and exposure-history diversity represented was limited. Sampling was restricted to blood, and TCR repertoires in tissues likely differ from the TCR repertoires found in blood. Across several donors, approximately 5% of naive CD4, 3.5% of naive CD8, 2% to 2.5% of memory CD4, and about 0.44% of memory CD8 clonotypes were shared. Based on pairwise subsampling, the degree of clonotype sharing among donors was expected to be affected by sequencing depth. Naive subsets generally had larger estimated clonotype richness than memory subsets. Compared with non-shared clonotypes, the clonotypes found in all four sorted-subset donors had higher generation probabilities. Rarefaction of sorted-subset datasets indicated incomplete sequencing despite the large sequencing depth.

Remarks on this clone: This receptor's antigen is unknown. Per-base qualities were not stored, and no clone one base away is much larger.

Using the deep immunoSEQ assay, multiplex PCR amplified TCR CDR3 regions from genomic DNA. Extracted genomic DNA from each cell subset was spread evenly across all wells of several immunoSEQ 96-well plates, with each plate serving as a replicate. Each replicate PCR for sorted subsets received about 210 ng genomic DNA, equal to tens of thousands of T cell genomes. The purified libraries were quantified using a Qubit 3.0 fluorometer, sized with a Bioanalyzer 2100, and then quantified again using the KAPA Library Quantification kit. Every immunoSEQ 96-well plate was sequenced on a dedicated single-read 150-cycle Illumina NextSeq 550 flow cell. The authors' analysis ran thus. Because the immunoSEQ output held only junctional sequences and lacked quality scores, the filtering could not match the filtering applied to full-length reads. Sequences were annotated with PyIR, a Python wrapper for IgBLAST v1.9, using IMGT germline references to assign V/J genes and CDR3. Reads were removed for weak V/J assignments (E-value above 1e-6), missing CDR3, stop codons, out-of-frame junctions, or ambiguous translated residues. A V3J clonotype was defined by an identical inferred V gene, J gene, and CDR3 amino acid sequence. Percentage overlap between repertoires was calculated by dividing the number of shared unique clonotypes by the size of the smaller repertoire. Repertoire richness was assessed with RTK rarefaction, the Chao1 estimator, and Recon v2.1 estimates of unobserved clonotypes. Generation probabilities were computed with OLGA for all TCRbeta clonotypes obtained by the gDNA method from a handful of donors. TCRdb retrieved this table from immuneACCESS and kept in-frame rearrangements only. Not all clones are present; in checked studies, unresolved V genes account for under half, and no reason is known for the remainder. V, J and clone size are taken as reported in that table, and D and trimming were inferred from the DNA itself. Present in this sample are about 1.1 million clones, around three quarters of which were seen just once. The top ten clones comprise over 0.8% of the sample.

The TCR originated in a young man in good health. Some clones in this sample may be carry-over from other donors' samples. The sample consisted of memory CD4+ T cells from PBMCs. The cell subset or site tag for this specimen amounts to: CD45RA-negative fraction.

The nucleotide sequence is TGTGCCAGCAACGACAGGGGGGAGCACACTGAAGCTTTCTTT. Its amino acids are CASNDRGEHTEAFF. Recombination joined TRBV6-5 with TRBJ1-1; 9 of the junction bases match TRBD1. Germline trimming: 7 bases from V, 3 bases from J; junction bases outside gene matches: 6. Reading from cysteine to phenylalanine, the CDR3 counts 14 amino acids. The only DNA kept is the CDR3, 42 bases in frame from the first base. The germline V gene specifies MNHEY as CDR1 and SVGAGI as CDR2.